The present T cell receptor (beta chain) was sequenced within a study of identical twins. This clonotype was recorded at least ten times. TCRdb itself ran the 5' RACE reads through MiXCR, one entry per CDR3 protein. The profile shows approximately 670,000 distinct CDR3 sequences, around 6% of them singletons. The CDR3 is 15 residues long. CDR1 and CDR2 from the germline V gene are KGHDR and SFDVKD. V shed 4 bases and J 4 bases; nucleotides not matched to a gene: 5. V gene TRBV24-1 combines with J gene TRBJ2-2; TRBD1 matches 7 bases. Material: naive T cells sorted from blood. This TCR was recovered from a man between 18 and 35 years old in good health. In nucleotides, the CDR3 is TGTGCCACCAGTGACGATGCAGGGGGCACCGGGGAGCTGTTTTTT. Residues: CATSDDAGGTGELFF.